This T cell receptor (beta chain) came from a study of T cell repertoires in cytomegalovirus infection. There are many counts of this clonotype. TCRdb analysed the reads with MiXCR anew, one entry per CDR3 protein. The table records roughly 200,000 distinct CDR3 sequences, 8.5% to 10% of them present only once. The clonotype comes from a human donor in good health (CMV status not recorded). Some clones in this sample may be carry-over from other donors' samples. Source material: PBMCs.

The DNA of the CDR3 is TGCGCCAGCAGCGCGGCGGGTTCCACTGAAGCTTTCTTT. Translating gives CASSAAGSTEAFF. The chain joins TRBV10-1 to TRBJ1-1; D unclear. Trimming shortened V by 6 bases and J by 4 bases, and 12 bases separated the two germline ends. Germline CDR1 and CDR2: WNHNN and SYGVQD (reference sequence). The CDR3 is made up of 13 amino acids.